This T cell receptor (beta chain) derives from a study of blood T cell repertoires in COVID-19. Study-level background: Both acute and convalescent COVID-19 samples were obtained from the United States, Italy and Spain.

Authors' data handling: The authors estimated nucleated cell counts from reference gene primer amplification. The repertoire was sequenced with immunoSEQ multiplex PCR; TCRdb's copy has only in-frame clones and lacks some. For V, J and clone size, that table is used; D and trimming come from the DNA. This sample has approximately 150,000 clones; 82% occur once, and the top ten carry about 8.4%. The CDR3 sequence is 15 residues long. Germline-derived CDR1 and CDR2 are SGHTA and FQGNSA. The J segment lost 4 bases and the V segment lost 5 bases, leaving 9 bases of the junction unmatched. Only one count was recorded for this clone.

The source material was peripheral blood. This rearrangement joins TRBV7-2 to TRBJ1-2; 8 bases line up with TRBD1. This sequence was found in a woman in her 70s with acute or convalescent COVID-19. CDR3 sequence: CASSLVGQASYGYTF. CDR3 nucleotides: TGTGCCAGCAGCCTAGTGGGACAGGCTTCCTATGGCTACACCTTC.